What follows describes a single T cell receptor beta chain. Its antigen is undetermined. The repertoire was sequenced with immunoSEQ multiplex PCR; TCRdb's copy has only in-frame clones and lacks some. This table has roughly 500,000 clones, almost 97% appearing once. This record belongs to a study of shared clonotypes between healthy human individuals. On the study more broadly: Contributing individuals were two females and a few males aged 18 to 49. Donors had three CD4 naive, three CD4 memory, two CD8 naive and one CD8 memory plate apiece.

The study, taken as a whole, reports: Of the naive CD4 clonotypes, roughly 5% were shared across several donors.

CDR1 and CDR2 (germline): MNHEY, SMNVEV (reference sequence). The CDR3 is 17 amino acids. Trimming removed 0 bases from V and 6 bases from J; junction bases left unmatched: 13. The genes are TRBV27 and TRBJ2-7; TRBD1 matches at 8 bases. Sequencing used naive CD4+ T cells sorted from blood. The subset denotes: CD45RA+ positively selected. The TCR originated in a woman under 40 in good health. DNA for the CDR3: TGTGCCAGCAGTTTATCGAGGCGACAGGGGTTCGTGGGCGAGCAGTACTTC. This translates into CASSLSRRQGFVGEQYF.